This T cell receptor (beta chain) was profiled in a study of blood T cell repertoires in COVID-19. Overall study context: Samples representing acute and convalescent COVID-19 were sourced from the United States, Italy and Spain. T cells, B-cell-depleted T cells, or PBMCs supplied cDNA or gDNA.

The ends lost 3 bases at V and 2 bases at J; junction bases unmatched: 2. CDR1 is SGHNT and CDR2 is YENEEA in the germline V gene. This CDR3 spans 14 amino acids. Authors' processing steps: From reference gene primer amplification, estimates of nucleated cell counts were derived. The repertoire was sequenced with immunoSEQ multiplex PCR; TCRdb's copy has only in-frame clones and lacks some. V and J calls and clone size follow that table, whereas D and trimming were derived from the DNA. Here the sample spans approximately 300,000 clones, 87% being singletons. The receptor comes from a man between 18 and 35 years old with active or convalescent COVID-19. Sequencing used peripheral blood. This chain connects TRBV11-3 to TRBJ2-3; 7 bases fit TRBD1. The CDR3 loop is CASSLGQYTDTQYF. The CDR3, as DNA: TGTGCCAGCAGCTTGGGACAGTACACAGATACGCAGTATTTT.